A selection of T cell receptor beta chains follows, all from one sample in a study of blood T cell repertoires in COVID-19. Assay used: immunoSEQ multiplex PCR; TCRdb lists only in-frame clones, some missing. The sample includes 250,000 to 400,000 clones, roughly nine tenths of them seen just once. The source material was peripheral blood. All receptors derive from a woman aged 30 to 39 with COVID-19, enrolled during active disease. CDR3s include the opening cysteine and the closing phenylalanine or tryptophan.

v_gene | CDR3aa
TRBV18 | CASSLAGTEAFF
TRBV11-2 | CASSLGTSGGITDTQYF
TRBV6-6 | CASSYSRFNQPQHF
TRBV7-9 | CASSLIRGSSYNEQFF
TRBV20-1 | CSASQGLNTEAFF
TRBV9 | CASSPTAGTAYEQYF
TRBV25-1 | CASRELNTEAFF
TRBV7-9 | CASSLGGQDTDTQYF
TRBV3-1/TRBV3-2 | CASRTSGGTGELFF
TRBV2 | CASRGRDRVSVGYTF
TRBV27 | CASSLGSGRHTEAFF
TRBV2 | CASSEGQGGYGYTF
TRBV19 | CASSIGPDRVKNQPQHF
TRBV5-1 | CASSFGEWETQYF
TRBV30 | CAWRRGTSLHEQYF
TRBV12-2 | CASRWGNLNHNEQFF
TRBV5-1 | CASKEGHSYNEQFF
TRBV7-2 | CASSLGPDSKNTEAFF
TRBV19 | CASSISSGRANSHEQYF
TRBV5-6 | CASSRDTGSYGYTF
TRBV28 | CASSPSNGGKVEAFF
TRBV2 | CASSWTATHTEAFF